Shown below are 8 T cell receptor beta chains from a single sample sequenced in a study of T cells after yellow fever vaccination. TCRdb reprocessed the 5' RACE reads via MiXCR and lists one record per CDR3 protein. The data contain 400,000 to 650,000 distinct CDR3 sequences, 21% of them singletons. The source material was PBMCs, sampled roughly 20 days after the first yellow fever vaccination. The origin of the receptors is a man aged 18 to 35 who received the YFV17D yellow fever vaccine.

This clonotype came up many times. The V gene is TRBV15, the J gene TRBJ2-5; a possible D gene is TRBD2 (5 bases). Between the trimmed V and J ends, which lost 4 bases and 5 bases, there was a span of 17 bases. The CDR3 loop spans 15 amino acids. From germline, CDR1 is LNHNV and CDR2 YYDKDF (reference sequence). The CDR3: CATSNQFSPGETQYF. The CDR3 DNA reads TGTGCCACCAGCAATCAGTTTTCCCCGGGGGAGACCCAGTACTTC. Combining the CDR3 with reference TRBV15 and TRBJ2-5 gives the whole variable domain DAMVIQNPRYQVTQFGKPVTLSCSQTLNHNVMYWYQQKSSQAPKLLFHYYDKDFNNEADTPDNFQSRRPNTSFCFLDIRSPGLGDTAMYLCATSNQFSPGETQYFGPGTRLLVL.

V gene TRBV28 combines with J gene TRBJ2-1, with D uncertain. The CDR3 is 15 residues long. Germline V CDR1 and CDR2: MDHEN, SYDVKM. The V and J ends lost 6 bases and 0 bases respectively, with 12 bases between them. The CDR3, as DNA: TGTGCCAGCAGCCCGAGACACCCCTCCTACAATGAGCAGTTCTTC. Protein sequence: CASSPRHPSYNEQFF.

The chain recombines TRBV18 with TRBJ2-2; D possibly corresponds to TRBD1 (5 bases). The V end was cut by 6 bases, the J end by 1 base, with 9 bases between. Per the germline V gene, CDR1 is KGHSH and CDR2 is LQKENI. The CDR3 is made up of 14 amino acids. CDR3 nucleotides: TGTGCCAGCTCGCGACAGCAGAACACCGGGGAGCTGTTTTTT. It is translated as CASSRQQNTGELFF. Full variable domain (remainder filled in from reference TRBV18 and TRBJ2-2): NAGVMQNPRHLVRRRGQEARLRCSPMKGHSHVYWYRQLPEEGLKFMVYLQKENIIDESGMPKERFSAEFPKEGPSILRIQQVVRGDSAAYFCASSRQQNTGELFFGEGSRLTVL.

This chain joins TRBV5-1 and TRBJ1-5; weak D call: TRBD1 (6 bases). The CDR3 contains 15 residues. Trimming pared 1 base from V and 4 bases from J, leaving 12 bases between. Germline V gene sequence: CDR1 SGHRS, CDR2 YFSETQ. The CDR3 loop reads CASSLFGGRNQPQHF. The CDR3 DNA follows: TGCGCCAGCAGCTTGTTCGGGGGGCGTAATCAGCCCCAGCATTTT.

Here the CDR3 DNA reads TGTGCCATCAGTGAACAGGGGCCCTACGAGCAGTACTTC. This sequence encodes CAISEQGPYEQYF. The chain carries TRBV10-3 and TRBJ2-7; 7 bases match TRBD1. Germline V CDR1 and CDR2: ENHRY, SYGVKD. V lost 3 bases to trimming and J lost 2 bases; unmatched junction nucleotides: 1. CDR3 length: 13 residues.

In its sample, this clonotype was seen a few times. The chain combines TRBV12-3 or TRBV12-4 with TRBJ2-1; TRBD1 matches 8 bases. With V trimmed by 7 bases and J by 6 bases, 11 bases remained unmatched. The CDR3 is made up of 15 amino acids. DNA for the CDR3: TGTGCCAGCAAGAAGGTAGGGACAGGCTTCAATGAGCAGTTCTTC. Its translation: CASKKVGTGFNEQFF.

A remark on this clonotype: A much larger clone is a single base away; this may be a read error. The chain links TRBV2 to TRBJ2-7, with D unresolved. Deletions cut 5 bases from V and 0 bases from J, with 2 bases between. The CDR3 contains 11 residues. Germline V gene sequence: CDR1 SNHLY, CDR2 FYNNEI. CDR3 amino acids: CASSYSYEQYV. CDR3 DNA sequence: TGTGCCAGCAGTTACTCCTACGAGCAGTACGTC.

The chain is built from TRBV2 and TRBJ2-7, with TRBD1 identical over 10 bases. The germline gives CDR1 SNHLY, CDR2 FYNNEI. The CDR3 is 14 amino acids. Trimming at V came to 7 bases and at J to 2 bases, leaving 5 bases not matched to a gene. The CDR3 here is CASIRDRGPYEQYV. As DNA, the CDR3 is TGTGCCAGCATTCGGGACAGGGGTCCCTACGAGCAGTACGTC.